The 17 T cell receptor beta chains presented below share a single source sample, sequenced in a study of shared clonotypes between healthy human individuals. Measured with immunoSEQ multiplex PCR; TCRdb has only the in-frame clones, and not every one. The sample contains more than 1.2 million clones, approximately 98.5% of which appear only once. Sequenced input: naive CD4+ T cells sorted from blood. Described subset: CD45RA+ positively selected. The receptors shown here come from a young man in good health.

The rearrangement joins TRBV19 to TRBJ2-5; possibly TRBD1 or TRBD2 for D (7 bases each). V was shortened by 7 bases and J by 5 bases, with 11 bases between the two germline ends. The CDR3 has 12 amino acids. The germline V gene encodes CDR1 LNHDA and CDR2 SQIVND (reference sequence). CDR3 sequence (DNA): TGTGCCAGTACTCAGGGGGGGGAGACCCAGTACTTC. Protein sequence: CASTQGGETQYF.

CDR3 region: CATESRRGYEQYF. The CDR3, as DNA: TGTGCCACCGAGTCCCGCAGAGGCTACGAGCAGTACTTC. The chain employs TRBV27 and TRBJ2-5; D remains ambiguous. The DNA matches TRBJ2-7 better at its end, which makes the J call doubtful. The CDR3 is 13 residues long. CDR1 is MNHEY and CDR2 is SMNVEV in the germline V gene (reference sequence).

The rearrangement links TRBV9 to TRBJ2-7; maybe TRBD1 (5 bases). Deletions cut 0 bases from V and 3 bases from J, with 10 bases between. Germline CDR1 and CDR2: SGDLS and YYNGEE. This CDR3 has 14 amino acids. CDR3 protein: CASSVDDRDYEQYF. CDR3 coding DNA: TGTGCCAGCAGCGTAGATGACAGAGACTACGAGCAGTACTTC.

The chain couples TRBV10-3 to TRBJ2-4; D gene unclear. V gave up 2 bases and J gave up 0 bases, with 8 bases separating them. Looked up from germline, CDR1 is ENHRY and CDR2 is SYGVKD. The CDR3 contains 15 residues. CDR3 region: CAISEDKTAKNIQYF. The DNA for the CDR3 is TGTGCCATCAGTGAGGATAAGACAGCCAAAAACATTCAGTACTTC.

V is TRBV5-1 and J is TRBJ1-1, with D uncertain. This CDR3 spans 17 amino acids. Germline lookup yields CDR1 SGHRS and CDR2 YFSETQ. Between the trimmed V and J ends, which lost 0 bases and 2 bases, there was a span of 17 bases. CDR3 region: CASSLGLSRRPNTEAFF. The DNA for the CDR3 is TGCGCCAGCAGCTTGGGTCTCAGCAGGAGGCCTAACACTGAAGCTTTCTTT.

The chain is built from TRBV2 and TRBJ2-1; the match to TRBD2 covers 7 bases. Germline values: CDR1 SNHLY, CDR2 FYNNEI. J gave up 7 bases and V 3 bases, and 12 bases lay outside the gene matches. The length of the CDR3 is 16 residues. The DNA for the CDR3 is TGTGCCAGCAGTGAGGTGGGCGGGAGAAAGAGAAATGAGCAGTTCTTC. Amino acid sequence: CASSEVGGRKRNEQFF.

The rearrangement uses TRBV10-3 and TRBJ2-1; D is perhaps TRBD2 (5 bases). Between the trimmed V and J ends, which lost 6 bases and 0 bases, there was a span of 12 bases. The CDR3 sequence is 15 residues long. Germline V CDR1 and CDR2: ENHRY, SYGVKD. The DNA of the CDR3 is TGTGCCATCAGCAGCGGCGTGAGCTCCTACAATGAGCAGTTCTTC. This codes for CAISSGVSSYNEQFF.

The chain couples TRBV7-3 to TRBJ2-7; D unclear. Deletions cut 6 bases from V and 3 bases from J, with 18 bases between. Germline CDR1 is SGHTA and CDR2 is FQGTGA. CDR3 length: 15 amino acids. The CDR3 DNA reads as TGTGCCAGCAGAAAAACGCGACAAGCAATCTACGAGCAGTACTTC. Its translation: CASRKTRQAIYEQYF.

The rearrangement uses TRBV5-6 and TRBJ2-1; D call uncertain. Trimming left V 4 bases short and J 5 bases short, with 4 bases between. Germline V gene data show CDR1 as SGHDT and CDR2 as YYEEEE. The CDR3 length is 11 residues. The CDR3 bases are TGTGCCAGCAGCATCAACAATGAGCAGTTCTTC. Its protein product is CASSINNEQFF.

This chain joins TRBV28 and TRBJ2-1; 8 bases are a match to TRBD2. Unmatched junction bases numbered 5, after V lost 4 bases and J lost 3 bases. This CDR3 contains 15 residues. Germline CDR1 and CDR2: MDHEN and SYDVKM. In DNA, the CDR3 is TGTGCCAGCAGTTCGGCCGCGGGAGGCTACAATGAGCAGTTCTTC. Amino acids: CASSSAAGGYNEQFF.

V is TRBV19 and J is TRBJ2-1; 10 positions match TRBD2. The V gene's germline CDR1 is LNHDA and CDR2 SQIVND (reference sequence). The CDR3 runs to 16 residues. The V gene end was trimmed by 1 base and the J gene end by 5 bases; junction bases not matched to a gene: 5. Written as DNA, the CDR3 is TGTGCCAGTAGTATAGTGACTAGCGGGCTCCACAATGAGCAGTTCTTC. Protein: CASSIVTSGLHNEQFF. Drawing the rest from reference TRBV19 and TRBJ2-1, the complete variable domain is DGGITQSPKYLFRKEGQNVTLSCEQNLNHDAMYWYRQDPGQGLRLIYYSQIVNDFQKGDIAEGYSVSREKKESFPLTVTSAQKNPTAFYLCASSIVTSGLHNEQFFGPGTRLTVL.

Notes on this clone: This CDR3 is also generated by other DNA sequences in the sample. This chain joins TRBV5-1 and TRBJ2-1; perhaps D is TRBD1 or TRBD2 (5 bases each). This CDR3 region has 15 residues. V was pared by 0 bases and J by 0 bases, with 7 bases between. CDR1 SGHRS and CDR2 YFSETQ come from the germline V gene. The CDR3 loop reads CASSLVGTSYNEQFF. CDR3 DNA sequence: TGCGCCAGCAGCTTGGTAGGGACCTCCTACAATGAGCAGTTCTTC.

This clone has just one count. The chain employs TRBV4-1 and TRBJ2-3, with 10 bases identical to TRBD2. This CDR3 comprises 17 residues. Germline V gene sequence: CDR1 MGHRA, CDR2 YSYEKL. J gave up 4 bases and V 4 bases, and 11 bases lay outside the gene matches. This CDR3 reads CASSPHLSSGRPDTQYF. CDR3 coding DNA: TGCGCCAGCAGCCCCCACTTAAGTAGCGGGAGGCCAGATACGCAGTATTTT.

J is TRBJ1-2 and V is TRBV7-9; 8 positions match TRBD1. This CDR3 has 17 amino acids. V was pared by 4 bases and J by 4 bases, with 14 bases of the junction left unmatched. The germline CDR1 and CDR2 sequences are SEHNR and FQNEAQ (reference sequence). The CDR3: CASSSSRQGLVGYGYTF. The CDR3 nucleotides are TGTGCCAGCAGCTCGAGCCGACAGGGGCTAGTGGGCTATGGCTACACCTTC. The full variable domain, in which reference TRBV7-9 and TRBJ1-2 provide the parts outside the CDR3, is DTGVSQNPRHKITKRGQNVTFRCDPISEHNRLYWYRQTLGQGPEFLTYFQNEAQLEKSRLLSDRFSAERPKGSFSTLEIQRTEQGDSAMYLCASSSSRQGLVGYGYTFGSGTRLTVV.

The chain has TRBV19 and TRBJ2-7; no firm D call. This CDR3 has 17 residues. Germline assignment: CDR1 LNHDA and CDR2 SQIVND (reference sequence). V gave up 3 bases and J gave up 0 bases, with 18 bases separating them. The CDR3 spells CASSISVNDLISYEQYF. The CDR3, as DNA: TGTGCCAGTAGTATCTCCGTAAATGACCTCATCTCCTACGAGCAGTACTTC.

The CDR3 sequence: CSVVLPGRTDTQYF. Here the CDR3 DNA reads TGCAGCGTTGTATTACCCGGACGCACAGATACGCAGTATTTT. The V gene is TRBV29-1, the J gene TRBJ2-3; D remains unclear. V lost 4 bases and J 1 base, leaving 12 bases between the germline ends. The CDR3 has 14 residues. Germline V gene sequence: CDR1 SQVTM, CDR2 ANQGSEA.

The genes are TRBV7-9 and TRBJ2-7; perhaps TRBD2 as D (6 bases). The V end lost 6 bases, the J end lost 2 bases, and 11 bases lay between the germline ends. There are 13 residues in the CDR3. Germline-derived CDR1 and CDR2 are SEHNR and FQNEAQ (reference sequence). The CDR3 DNA is TGTGCCAGCAGTTCCGGGAGTCCCTACGAGCAGTACTTC. Its protein product is CASSSGSPYEQYF. Based on the CDR3 plus reference TRBV7-9 and TRBJ2-7, the full variable domain is DTGVSQNPRHKITKRGQNVTFRCDPISEHNRLYWYRQTLGQGPEFLTYFQNEAQLEKSRLLSDRFSAERPKGSFSTLEIQRTEQGDSAMYLCASSSGSPYEQYFGPGTRLTVT.